These 8 T cell receptor beta chains were sequenced from one sample in a study of breast tumors, draining lymph nodes, adjacent tissues. Breast cancer patients provided tissue from their axillary draining lymph nodes. TCRdb passed the multiplex PCR reads through MiXCR, listing each CDR3 protein once. Found here are 65,000 to 80,000 distinct CDR3 sequences, around 20% of them singletons; the top ten hold 2% to 3%. The sequencing sample was made of axillary lymph node tissue. The receptors here all came from a female donor with breast cancer. Some clones in this sample may be carry-over from other donors' samples.

This clonotype showed up many times. The chain joins TRBV20-1 to TRBJ2-7, with 9 bases matching TRBD2. This CDR3 is built from 12 residues. V shed 6 bases, J shed 2 bases, and the junction held 2 bases outside the gene matches. Per germline, CDR1 DFQATT and CDR2 SNEGSKA (reference sequence). CDR3 coding DNA: TGCAGTGCATCTAGCGGGGCCTACGAGCAGTACTTC. Translation: CSASSGAYEQYF.

This clonotype was found many times. V usage is TRBV7-6 and J usage is TRBJ2-7, with 8 bases identical to TRBD2. This CDR3 is 14 amino acids long. Trimming cost V 5 bases and J 4 bases; bases outside gene matches: 7. CDR1 and CDR2 (germline): SGHVS, FNYEAQ. In DNA, the CDR3 is TGTGCCAGCAGCAAACGGGAGGGAGGGTACGAGCAGTACTTC. Translating gives CASSKREGGYEQYF.

Comment on this clonotype: An end of the junction does not agree with germline; a read error may underlie this. The genes are TRBV5-8 and TRBJ1-2; D is perhaps TRBD1 (5 bases). This CDR3 has 12 amino acids. Germline assignment: CDR1 SGHTS and CDR2 YDEGEE. CDR3 in DNA: TGTGGCAGCGGCTTGGTAGGGGATGGCTACACCTTC. Its translation is CGSGLVGDGYTF.

The table lists this clonotype with many counts. The gene calls are TRBV7-6 and TRBJ2-3, with TRBD2 matching 8 bases. The CDR3 runs to 16 residues. Looked up from germline, CDR1 is SGHVS and CDR2 is FNYEAQ. The junction had 9 bases not matched to a gene; V was cut back by 0 bases and J by 7 bases. Here the CDR3 reads CASSLAGRAPTHTQYF. CDR3 nucleotide sequence: TGTGCCAGCAGCTTAGCCGGGAGGGCCCCAACGCATACGCAGTATTTT.

The rearrangement links TRBV7-6 to TRBJ1-1; D remains unclear. Germline lookup yields CDR1 SGHVS and CDR2 FNYEAQ. V was pared by 1 base and J by 8 bases, with 11 bases between. CDR3 length: 13 amino acids. The CDR3 coding sequence is TGTGCCAGCAGCTTAGGGCCTCAGACGGAAGCTTTCTTT. It codes for CASSLGPQTEAFF. The whole variable domain, filled in from reference TRBV7-6 and TRBJ1-1, reads GAGVSQSPRYKVTKRGQDVALRCDPISGHVSLYWYRQALGQGPEFLTYFNYEAQQDKSGLPNDRFSAERPEGSISTLTIQRTEQRDSAMYRCASSLGPQTEAFFGQGTRLTVV.

This clonotype was recorded many times. The genes are TRBV5-1 and TRBJ2-5; possibly TRBD2 for D (5 bases). V lost 2 bases and J lost 5, with 16 bases in between. Germline V gene data show CDR1 as SGHRS and CDR2 as YFSETQ. The length of the CDR3 is 15 residues. The DNA of the CDR3 is TGCGCCAGCAGCTTAGTGAGGGATCCTAGGGAGACCCAGTACTTC. As protein: CASSLVRDPRETQYF.

This clonotype was seen ten or more times. The rearrangement uses TRBV12-3 or TRBV12-4 and TRBJ1-2; possibly TRBD1 for D (5 bases). The V gene lost 8 bases and the J gene lost 3 bases, with 7 bases spanning the gap. The CDR3 is 11 amino acids. CDR3 amino acids: CASSGHYGYTF. CDR3 nucleotides: TGTGCCAGCTCGGGGCACTATGGCTACACCTTC.

This clonotype was seen many times. CDR3 region: CATSTLHSYEQYF. The CDR3 DNA sequence: TGTGCCACCAGCACCTTGCACAGCTACGAGCAGTACTTC. The V and J genes are TRBV15 and TRBJ2-7; D gene unclear. Germline V lookup: CDR1 LNHNV, CDR2 YYDKDF (reference sequence). CDR3 length: 13 amino acids. With 4 bases removed from V and 3 bases from J, the gap between germline ends came to 10 bases.